A single sample gave rise to the 30 T cell receptor beta chains below, sequenced in a study of cytomegalovirus exposure and HLA in healthy donors. The study ran its PCR with 60 Vbeta and 13 Jbeta primers. This table comes from immunoSEQ multiplex PCR, and its TCRdb copy is limited to in-frame clones, with some not included. The sample lists roughly 200,000 clones, around 76% seen once, with approximately 2% in the top ten. The sequenced material came from PBMCs. These TCRs come from a man between 25 and 39 years old in good health and CMV-seronegative.

V usage is TRBV7-9 and J usage is TRBJ1-1, with TRBD1 as a possible D gene (5 bases). The CDR3 has 15 amino acids. Germline V gene lookup returns CDR1 SEHNR and CDR2 FQNEAQ (reference sequence). Trimming left V 6 bases short and J 7 bases short, with 21 bases between. The CDR3 DNA reads TGTGCCAGCAGTCAATTCCCGGGGGTGGGAGTTGAAGCTTTCTTT. Its protein product is CASSQFPGVGVEAFF.

The CDR3 DNA follows: TGCGCCAGCAGCTTGCTCGGGACAGAAGCCTACGAGCAGTACTTC. Residues: CASSLLGTEAYEQYF. The V gene is TRBV5-1, the J gene TRBJ2-7, with TRBD1 matching 7 bases. This CDR3 is 15 amino acids long. Germline V CDR1 and CDR2: SGHRS, YFSETQ. V shed 1 base, J shed 2 bases, and the junction held 6 bases outside the gene matches.

The rearrangement joins TRBV5-6 to TRBJ2-6; D gene ambiguous. The CDR3 covers 14 residues. Germline-derived CDR1 and CDR2 are SGHDT and YYEEEE. V lost 4 bases and J 0 bases, leaving 5 bases between the germline ends. DNA for the CDR3: TGTGCCAGCAGCCGTCCCTCTGGGGCCAACGTCCTGACTTTC. Amino acid sequence: CASSRPSGANVLTF.

This chain connects TRBV13 to TRBJ2-7, with 10 bases aligning to TRBD1. From germline, CDR1 is PRHDT and CDR2 FYEKMQ (reference sequence). The CDR3 sequence is 14 residues long. V shed 7 bases, J shed 5 bases, and the junction held 8 bases outside the gene matches. The DNA for the CDR3 is TGTGCCAGCAACCTCCGGGACAGGGGTAACGAGCAGTACTTC. This translates into CASNLRDRGNEQYF.

The chain uses TRBV7-9 and TRBJ1-1; 7 nucleotides line up with TRBD1. The CDR3 has 14 residues. Germline CDR1 is SEHNR and CDR2 is FQNEAQ (reference sequence). V gave up 5 bases and J gave up 1 base; unmatched junction bases: 4. CDR3 residues: CASSEGTANTEAFF. The CDR3, as DNA: TGTGCCAGCAGCGAAGGGACAGCGAACACTGAAGCTTTCTTT.

The chain has TRBV18 and TRBJ1-5, with D hard to call. Germline V lookup: CDR1 KGHSH, CDR2 LQKENI. V gave up 8 bases and J gave up 0 bases, with 8 bases separating them. The CDR3 consists of 13 residues. The CDR3 DNA reads as TGTGCCAGCCAGGAAAGTAGCAATCAGCCCCAGCATTTT. Translated: CASQESSNQPQHF.

This clone was seen just once. The CDR3 sequence is CASSESGVSYEQYF. CDR3 sequence (DNA): TGTGCCAGCAGCGAGAGCGGGGTCTCCTACGAGCAGTACTTC. The chain recombines TRBV13 with TRBJ2-7; 7 bases align to TRBD2. Germline V gene sequence: CDR1 PRHDT, CDR2 FYEKMQ (reference sequence). The CDR3 is 14 amino acids. Unmatched junction bases numbered 4, after V lost 5 bases and J lost 0 bases. The full variable domain, completed using reference TRBV13 and TRBJ2-7, is AAGVIQSPRHLIKEKRETATLKCYPIPRHDTVYWYQQGPGQDPQFLISFYEKMQSDKGSIPDRFSAQQFSDYHSELNMSSLELGDSALYFCASSESGVSYEQYFGPGTRLTVT.

The V gene is TRBV2, the J gene TRBJ2-2; weak D call: TRBD1 (5 bases). Germline CDR1 reads SNHLY; CDR2 reads FYNNEI. CDR3 length equals 15 residues. Trimming left V 7 bases short and J 0 bases short, with 12 bases between. The CDR3: CASTTDIANTGELFF. The CDR3 nucleotides read TGTGCCAGCACCACGGACATCGCGAACACCGGGGAGCTGTTTTTT.

The gene calls are TRBV28 and TRBJ2-3; weak D call: TRBD2 (6 bases). V lost 5 bases and J lost 1, with 16 bases in between. CDR1 MDHEN and CDR2 SYDVKM come from the germline V gene. The CDR3 is 16 residues long. CDR3 DNA: TGTGCCAGCAGTCCACACGGGACTCTCGGCACAGATACGCAGTATTTT. This sequence encodes CASSPHGTLGTDTQYF.

The chain carries TRBV6-5 and TRBJ2-7; D may be TRBD1 (6 bases). The germline CDR1 and CDR2 sequences are MNHEY and SVGAGI. The CDR3 spans 14 residues. V was cut by 2 bases and J by 5 bases, with 13 bases left in between. CDR3 sequence: CASSYRNGQHEQYF. The CDR3, as DNA: TGTGCCAGCAGTTACCGAAACGGACAGCACGAGCAGTACTTC.

The CDR3 spells CASTLGGADSNQPQHF. In nucleotides, the CDR3 is TGTGCCAGCACCTTAGGGGGGGCCGATAGCAATCAGCCCCAGCATTTT. J is TRBJ1-5 and V is TRBV6-6, with a possible D match to TRBD1 (6 bases). CDR1 MNHNY and CDR2 SVGAGI come from the germline V gene (reference sequence). Trimming removed 7 bases from V and 0 bases from J, with 16 bases in between. CDR3 length: 16 residues.

The CDR3 DNA reads as TGTGCCAGCCGTCTTAGCGGAATCTACAATGAGCAGTTCTTC. Its translation: CASRLSGIYNEQFF. This chain links TRBV19 with TRBJ2-1; D is perhaps TRBD2 (6 bases). Trimming shortened V by 9 bases and J by 3 bases, and 15 bases separated the two germline ends. The CDR3 sequence is 14 residues long. The germline gives CDR1 LNHDA, CDR2 SQIVND (reference sequence).

The CDR3 region is CASSRGNEKLFF. The CDR3 nucleotides read TGTGCCAGCAGCCGGGGGAATGAAAAACTGTTTTTT. The rearrangement joins TRBV5-4 to TRBJ1-4, with D possibly being TRBD1 (5 bases). Per germline, CDR1 SGHNT and CDR2 YYREEE (reference sequence). The CDR3 has 12 amino acids. The V end lost 4 bases, the J end lost 5 bases, and 6 bases lay between the germline ends. The entire variable domain, with the rest obtained from reference TRBV5-4 and TRBJ1-4, is as follows: ETGVTQSPTHLIKTRGQQVTLRCSSQSGHNTVSWYQQALGQGPQFIFQYYREEENGRGNFPPRFSGLQFPNYSSELNVNALELDDSALYLCASSRGNEKLFFGSGTQLSVL.

The chain recombines TRBV5-1 with TRBJ1-4; D perhaps matches TRBD1 (5 bases). The ends were cut back, 0 bases at V and 4 bases at J, with 10 bases in the middle. Germline values: CDR1 SGHRS, CDR2 YFSETQ. The CDR3 totals 15 residues. CDR3 amino acids: CASSLGSGFNEKLFF. CDR3 coding DNA: TGCGCCAGCAGCTTGGGTTCAGGGTTTAATGAAAAACTGTTTTTT.

The table lists this clone with a count of one. The chain employs TRBV9 and TRBJ2-3; D remains ambiguous. V lost 0 bases and J 4 bases, leaving 12 bases between the germline ends. The CDR3 sequence is 15 residues long. Germline assignment: CDR1 SGDLS and CDR2 YYNGEE. The CDR3 coding sequence is TGTGCCAGCAGCGTAGAAGCGATGGGTGCAGATACGCAGTATTTT. Amino acids: CASSVEAMGADTQYF.

The V and J genes are TRBV7-9 and TRBJ2-7, with TRBD2 matching 13 bases. The trim removed 5 bases at V and 2 bases at J, leaving 6 bases unmatched. Germline CDR1 SEHNR, CDR2 FQNEAQ (reference sequence). This CDR3 contains 16 residues. The CDR3 sequence: CASSPRGLAGAYEQYF. In nucleotides, the CDR3 is TGTGCCAGCAGCCCTCGCGGACTAGCGGGGGCCTACGAGCAGTACTTC.

The chain employs TRBV9 and TRBJ2-5; 7 bases fit TRBD1. The CDR3 runs to 15 residues. V shed 0 bases, J shed 5 bases, and the junction held 7 bases outside the gene matches. CDR1 is SGDLS, CDR2 YYNGEE, per germline. The CDR3 sequence: CASSVGRGNTETQYF. In nucleotides, the CDR3 is TGTGCCAGCAGCGTAGGCAGGGGGAATACGGAGACCCAGTACTTC.

This clone was seen a handful of times. The J gene is TRBJ1-4, the V gene TRBV6-5; no definite D call. CDR3 size: 13 residues. Trimming left V 4 bases short and J 6 bases short, with 9 bases between. Germline V lookup: CDR1 MNHEY, CDR2 SVGAGI. The CDR3 spells CASSLTDYEKLFF. CDR3 bases: TGTGCCAGCAGTTTAACGGACTATGAAAAACTGTTTTTT.

The sample holds one count of this clone. The chain is built from TRBV7-3 and TRBJ1-6; 10 nucleotides match TRBD1. The CDR3 runs 14 residues. The germline gives CDR1 SGHTA, CDR2 FQGTGA. Unmatched junction bases numbered 4, after V lost 5 bases and J lost 9 bases. The CDR3 DNA follows: TGTGCCAGCAGCCCGACAGGGGGCGGTTCACCCCTCCACTTT. Translating it yields CASSPTGGGSPLHF. Looking up the rest from reference TRBV7-3 and TRBJ1-6 gives the full variable domain: GAGVSQTPSNKVTEKGKYVELRCDPISGHTALYWYRQSLGQGPEFLIYFQGTGAADDSGLPNDRFFAVRPEGSVSTLKIQRTERGDSAVYLCASSPTGGGSPLHFGNGTRLTVT.

This chain connects TRBV5-1 to TRBJ2-1; the D is unclear. Trimming stripped 3 bases from V and 7 bases from J, with 11 bases between. The germline V gene has CDR1 SGHRS and CDR2 YFSETQ. This CDR3 is 13 amino acids long. The CDR3 DNA follows: TGCGCCAGCAGCTCCAACCTCGGGAATGAGCAGTTCTTC. Translated: CASSSNLGNEQFF.

The CDR3 DNA is TGTGCCAGTCGCTCAGGGGTAGGCGAGACCCAGTACTTC. Translation gives CASRSGVGETQYF. The V and J genes are TRBV2 and TRBJ2-5, with a possible D match to TRBD1 (6 bases). The V and J ends lost 9 bases and 5 bases respectively, with 16 bases between them. Per the germline V gene, CDR1 is SNHLY and CDR2 is FYNNEI. The CDR3 extends over 13 amino acids.

The V gene is TRBV27, the J gene TRBJ2-4; a possible D gene is TRBD2 (6 bases). Trimming pared 5 bases from V and 7 bases from J, leaving 18 bases between. This CDR3 has 15 amino acids. Germline CDR1 is MNHEY and CDR2 is SMNVEV (reference sequence). This chain's CDR3 is CASSPRWTSGNIQYF. CDR3 in DNA: TGTGCCAGCAGTCCCCGTTGGACAAGCGGGAACATTCAGTACTTC.

The chain couples TRBV27 to TRBJ2-7; 7 positions match TRBD2. The CDR3 totals 15 residues. Germline V gene lookup returns CDR1 MNHEY and CDR2 SMNVEV (reference sequence). The J segment lost 7 bases and the V segment lost 4 bases, leaving 13 bases of the junction unmatched. The DNA of the CDR3 is TGTGCCAGCAGTTGGTCCCTCGGGGGGTTGGAAGAGCAGTACTTC. It translates to CASSWSLGGLEEQYF.

The V gene is TRBV19, the J gene TRBJ2-7, with 8 bases that match TRBD2. Trimming removed 9 bases from V and 1 base from J; junction bases left unmatched: 8. This CDR3 spans 14 amino acids. Germline CDR1 is LNHDA and CDR2 is SQIVND (reference sequence). The CDR3 here is CASSREGLSYEQYF. The CDR3 nucleotides are TGTGCCAGCTCTCGGGAGGGATTATCCTACGAGCAGTACTTC.

CDR3 coding DNA: TGTGCCAGCAGCTTGGTCGATGAGCAGTTCTTC. This codes for CASSLVDEQFF. This chain joins TRBV5-5 and TRBJ2-1; D gene uncertain. V shed 0 bases and J shed 8 bases, with 3 bases lying between them. Looked up from germline, CDR1 is SGHKS and CDR2 is YYEKEE (reference sequence). The CDR3 is made up of 11 amino acids.

The chain joins TRBV7-6 to TRBJ2-3; D perhaps matches TRBD2 (6 bases). Trimming removed 4 bases from V and 2 bases from J, with 13 bases in between. The CDR3 totals 15 residues. Germline CDR1 SGHVS, CDR2 FNYEAQ. The CDR3 sequence is CASSSPRGLTDTQYF. The DNA for the CDR3 is TGTGCCAGCAGCTCTCCGCGGGGTCTCACAGATACGCAGTATTTT.

This clone came up a few times. The chain couples TRBV10-2 to TRBJ2-5; 8 bases are a match to TRBD2. The CDR3 runs 17 residues. J gave up 6 bases and V 4 bases, and 16 bases lay outside the gene matches. Per germline, CDR1 WSHSY and CDR2 SAAADI. This CDR3 is CASSGIKDSGSFQTQYF. The CDR3 DNA sequence: TGCGCCAGCAGTGGTATTAAGGACAGCGGGAGTTTTCAGACCCAGTACTTC.

V gene TRBV6-5 combines with J gene TRBJ2-5; TRBD2 matches 12 bases. The V and J ends lost 6 bases and 3 bases, in that order; junction bases with no gene match: 2. This CDR3 has 14 amino acids. Germline CDR1 and CDR2: MNHEY and SVGAGI. The chain's CDR3 is CASRRLAGEETQYF. Here the CDR3 DNA reads TGTGCCAGCAGGAGACTAGCGGGGGAAGAGACCCAGTACTTC.

This clone showed up just a few times. V and J are TRBV15 and TRBJ2-7, with TRBD2 as a possible D gene (6 bases). V dropped 0 bases and J dropped 4 bases, with 19 bases sitting between them. The germline CDR1 and CDR2 sequences are LNHNV and YYDKDF (reference sequence). The CDR3 contains 17 residues. CDR3 in amino acids: CATSRDGMGADYYEQYF. The CDR3 DNA reads TGTGCCACCAGCAGAGATGGGATGGGCGCGGACTATTACGAGCAGTACTTC.

J is TRBJ2-2 and V is TRBV5-4; no reliable D call. This CDR3 has 15 amino acids. CDR1 is SGHNT and CDR2 is YYREEE in the germline V gene (reference sequence). V dropped 1 base and J dropped 8 bases, with 15 bases sitting between them. CDR3 sequence: CASSLFEAPRGELFF. CDR3 in DNA: TGTGCCAGCAGCTTGTTCGAGGCCCCGAGAGGGGAGCTGTTTTTT.